This T cell receptor (beta chain) was identified in a study of T cells expressing NK-cell markers. The overall study: HCMV seropositivity marked seven of the eight sequenced donors; one was seronegative.

Remarks on this clonotype: Its antigen is undetermined.

TCRdb reprocessed the 5' RACE reads and reports one entry per CDR3 protein, with no DNA. The sample has 550,000 or so distinct CDR3 sequences, and its top ten clones hold approximately 4%. Broader study findings: The dominant NKG2C+ clonotypes represented about 1.0-7.5% of CD8+ T cells in 6 or 7 donors.

The CDR3 extends over 14 amino acids. The V gene's germline CDR1 is SGHRS and CDR2 YFSETQ. The receptor was isolated from a man younger than 35 in good health. V gene TRBV5-1 combines with J gene TRBJ2-3; TCRdb's assignment of TRBD2 cannot be checked, as there is no DNA. The sequencing sample was made of blood T cells: a sorted CD56 or NKG2C T cell subset, CD4+ or CD8+ T cells, or bulk PBMC T cells (not recorded which). CDR3: CASSSSAGADTQYF.